These 18 T cell receptor beta chains were sequenced from one sample in a study of T cells in Graves' hyperthyroidism and ophthalmopathy. RNA transcripts provided the source from which TCR beta CDR3 regions were amplified. The HTBI set primed first-round TCR CDR3 RT-PCR. TCRdb ran MiXCR on the multiplex PCR reads and lists one entry per CDR3 protein. The sample carries about 720,000 distinct CDR3 sequences, 18% recorded once. The sequenced sample consisted of blood. The source of these receptors is a woman aged 45-65 years with Graves' hyperthyroidism that later progressed to Graves' ophthalmopathy.

This clonotype was counted ten times or more. The chain links TRBV2 to TRBJ2-2, with 8 bases that match TRBD1. The CDR3 runs 17 residues. Germline CDR1 and CDR2: SNHLY and FYNNEI. Trimming took 5 bases from V and 5 from J; bases not matched to a gene: 13. For the CDR3, the DNA is TGTGCCAGCAGTTTTTTAGAGGACAGGGTCGGAACCGGGGAGCTGTTTTTT. Translated, it gives CASSFLEDRVGTGELFF.

At least ten counts were recorded for this clonotype. This sequence joins TRBV27 and TRBJ1-6, with D uncertain. This CDR3 spans 12 amino acids. V was cut by 3 bases and J by 8 bases, with 5 bases left in between. The germline gives CDR1 MNHEY, CDR2 SMNVEV (reference sequence). DNA of the CDR3: TGTGCCAGCAGTTTCCCGGATTCACCCCTCCACTTT. Its translation: CASSFPDSPLHF.

The V call is TRBV10-2, the J call TRBJ2-5; unclear D gene. Trimming removed 0 bases at V and 4 bases at J, with 6 bases between. Germline lookup yields CDR1 WSHSY and CDR2 SAAADI. The CDR3 has 13 residues. CDR3 DNA sequence: TGCGCCAGCAGTGAGTCGAAGCGAGAGACCCAGTACTTC. This gives the protein CASSESKRETQYF.

This clonotype was seen a handful of times. This chain joins TRBV6-1 and TRBJ2-1, with D perhaps TRBD1 or TRBD2 (5 bases each). This CDR3 comprises 16 residues. Looked up from germline, CDR1 is MNHNS and CDR2 is SASEGT. V lost 7 bases and J 0 bases, leaving 16 bases between the germline ends. CDR3 coding DNA: TGTGCCAGCATCGCGGAACGGGGCAGCTCCTACAATGAGCAGTTCTTC. Translation gives CASIAERGSSYNEQFF.

This clonotype has a count of ten or more. The rearrangement uses TRBV30 and TRBJ2-2, with TRBD1 identical over 8 bases. V lost 5 bases, J lost 3 bases, and 2 bases stayed unmatched. Germline assignment: CDR1 GTSNPN and CDR2 SVGIG (reference sequence). The length of the CDR3 is 13 residues. The CDR3 reads CAWGQGHTGELFF. As DNA, the CDR3 is TGTGCCTGGGGACAGGGACACACCGGGGAGCTGTTTTTT.

This clonotype was observed a handful of times. In nucleotides, the CDR3 is TGTGCCAGCAGCCAACTCAGAGGCTATGGCTACACCTTC. Translated: CASSQLRGYGYTF. The genes are TRBV4-2 and TRBJ1-2, with D unclear. The CDR3 is 13 amino acids. Germline-derived CDR1 and CDR2 are LGHNA and YNFKEQ. Trimming took 2 bases from V and 4 from J, leaving 8 bases between them.

This clonotype came up many times. The chain employs TRBV12-3 or TRBV12-4 and TRBJ1-2; no reliable D call. With 3 bases removed from V and 0 bases from J, the gap between germline ends came to 8 bases. The length of the CDR3 is 14 residues. CDR3 sequence reads: CASSFRNSNYGYTF. In nucleotides, the CDR3 is TGTGCCAGCAGTTTCAGGAACTCTAACTATGGCTACACCTTC.

This clonotype was detected only once. V usage is TRBV9 and J usage is TRBJ2-1; 10 positions agree with TRBD1. CDR1 is SGDLS and CDR2 is YYNGEE in the germline V gene. Unmatched junction bases numbered 6, after V lost 3 bases and J lost 6 bases. The CDR3 totals 15 residues. The CDR3 sequence is CASSATGTGVNEQFF. CDR3 bases: TGTGCCAGCAGCGCGACCGGGACAGGGGTCAATGAGCAGTTCTTC.

This clonotype occurred many times. The chain uses TRBV6-2 or TRBV6-3 and TRBJ2-3, with D hard to call. CDR3 size: 12 residues. The ends were cut back, 7 bases at V and 10 bases at J, with 15 bases in the middle. CDR1 is MNHEY and CDR2 is SVGEGT in the germline V gene. The CDR3 region is CASTLPAEPQYF. The CDR3 nucleotides read TGTGCCAGCACCCTGCCCGCGGAGCCGCAGTATTTT.

This clonotype has just a few counts. The chain joins TRBV7-9 to TRBJ1-4; D possibly corresponds to TRBD1 (5 bases). The germline V and J ends were trimmed by 6 bases and 4 bases, with 9 bases remaining between them. This CDR3 contains 13 residues. Germline values: CDR1 SEHNR, CDR2 FQNEAQ (reference sequence). CDR3 nucleotide sequence: TGTGCCAGCAGGACAGAGGATAATGAAAAACTGTTTTTT. It yields the protein CASRTEDNEKLFF. The entire variable domain, with the rest obtained from reference TRBV7-9 and TRBJ1-4, is as follows: DTGVSQNPRHKITKRGQNVTFRCDPISEHNRLYWYRQTLGQGPEFLTYFQNEAQLEKSRLLSDRFSAERPKGSFSTLEIQRTEQGDSAMYLCASRTEDNEKLFFGSGTQLSVL.

There are a few counts of this clonotype. Sequence at one end of the junction differs from germline and may be a read error. J is TRBJ2-3 and V is TRBV5-1; 8 nucleotides agree with TRBD2. CDR3 length equals 15 residues. In germline, CDR1 is SGHRS, CDR2 YFSETQ. This CDR3 reads CASSHDRTSTNTQYF. DNA for the CDR3: TGCGCCAGCAGCCACGACAGGACTAGCACAAATACGCAGTATTTT.

This clonotype was observed at least ten times. This rearrangement joins TRBV27 to TRBJ1-1; possible D gene TRBD1, 6 bases. The V and J ends lost 3 bases and 1 base respectively, with 15 bases between them. The V gene's germline CDR1 is MNHEY and CDR2 SMNVEV (reference sequence). CDR3 size: 16 residues. The CDR3 DNA is TGTGCCAGCAGTTTCCTGTGGACAGATACGAACACTGAAGCTTTCTTT. As protein: CASSFLWTDTNTEAFF.

V usage is TRBV7-9 and J usage is TRBJ1-1; possible D gene TRBD1, 6 bases. Looked up from germline, CDR1 is SEHNR and CDR2 is FQNEAQ (reference sequence). The V end lost 1 base, the J end lost 1 base, and 10 bases lay between the germline ends. The length of the CDR3 is 15 residues. CDR3 coding DNA: TGTGCCAGCAGCTTAGAGGGACACCGGAACACTGAAGCTTTCTTT. The encoded protein is CASSLEGHRNTEAFF.

This clonotype was seen ten or more times. V usage is TRBV11-2 and J usage is TRBJ1-1; 9 positions match TRBD1. V trimming: 4 bases; J trimming: 2 bases; junction bases outside the gene matches: 8. This CDR3 contains 16 residues. Germline V CDR1 and CDR2: SGHAT, FQNNGV. The CDR3 here is CASSSLRTGDNTEAFF. The CDR3, as DNA: TGTGCCAGCAGCTCCCTCCGGACAGGGGATAACACTGAAGCTTTCTTT.

The J gene is TRBJ2-2, the V gene TRBV4-1, with D perhaps TRBD2 (5 bases). This CDR3 spans 16 amino acids. CDR1 MGHRA and CDR2 YSYEKL come from the germline V gene. The V and J ends lost 1 base and 13 bases respectively, with 22 bases between them. The CDR3 loop reads CASSQGLSGLPGGLFF. CDR3 nucleotides: TGCGCCAGCAGCCAAGGGCTGAGCGGACTTCCTGGTGGGCTGTTTTTT.

The chain has TRBV5-1 and TRBJ1-3; D is unclear. V lost 2 bases and J 2 bases, leaving 8 bases between the germline ends. This CDR3 comprises 14 residues. The V gene's germline CDR1 is SGHRS and CDR2 YFSETQ. The CDR3 loop reads CASSFDIAGNTIYF. In nucleotides, the CDR3 is TGCGCCAGCAGCTTTGACATCGCTGGAAACACCATATATTTT.

This clonotype showed up just a few times. V gene TRBV5-1 combines with J gene TRBJ1-1, with 9 bases aligning to TRBD1. The CDR3 spans 15 residues. The germline V gene encodes CDR1 SGHRS and CDR2 YFSETQ. Trimming cost V 4 bases and J 8 bases; bases outside gene matches: 12. In DNA, the CDR3 is TGCGCCAGCAGCCCAACAGGGGGCGAGGGGAAGGAAGCTTTCTTT. Its translation is CASSPTGGEGKEAFF.

This clonotype was counted a few times. The rearrangement links TRBV19 to TRBJ2-3; D is perhaps TRBD1 or TRBD2 (5 bases each). Per the germline V gene, CDR1 is LNHDA and CDR2 is SQIVND (reference sequence). V lost 6 bases, J lost 7 bases, and 11 bases lay in between. This CDR3 has 12 amino acids. The CDR3 here is CASRGDLYTQYF. The CDR3 DNA reads as TGTGCCAGTAGAGGGGACCTTTATACGCAGTATTTT.